These 26 T cell receptor beta chains were sequenced from one sample in a study of T cell therapy after organ transplantation (dated by TCRdb to about 2019). The time point label for this specimen denotes: before start of T cell therapy. Antigens of these TCRs are unknown. Libraries came from the immunoSEQ multiplex PCR assay. In its TCRdb copy, this immuneACCESS table keeps in-frame sequences only and misses some clones. Where compared with another copy, unresolved V genes explain less than half of these, and the others have no known cause. Here the sample has about 1,100 clones; roughly three fifths occur a single time. Clones ranked in the top ten supply around 36% of the sample. The sample in question was CD8+ T cells from blood, obtained before autologous CMV-specific T cell therapy. The receptor set was obtained from a human patient who had received a solid organ transplant and had CMV disease.

The rearrangement links TRBV11-2 to TRBJ2-1; no clear D. The CDR3 has 12 amino acids. V was trimmed by 2 bases and J by 8 bases, leaving 7 bases between them. The germline gives CDR1 SGHAT, CDR2 FQNNGV. DNA for the CDR3: TGTGCCAGCAGCTTACGGCTACATGAGCAGTTCTTC. Protein product: CASSLRLHEQFF.

This clone came up a few times. The rearrangement links TRBV28 to TRBJ1-2; D uncertain. Trimming took off 2 bases at V and 8 bases at J, with 15 bases between the two ends. The CDR3 length is 14 residues. Per the germline V gene, CDR1 is MDHEN and CDR2 is SYDVKM. CDR3 DNA sequence: TGTGCCAGCAGTTTAGAGCTCGTCCAGCAGGGCTACACCTTC. Translating it yields CASSLELVQQGYTF.

This rearrangement joins TRBV6-6 to TRBJ2-5; D assignment may be TRBD1 or TRBD2 (5 bases each). In germline, CDR1 is MNHNY, CDR2 SVGAGI (reference sequence). V was trimmed by 0 bases and J by 5 bases, leaving 13 bases between them. This CDR3 spans 15 amino acids. CDR3 in DNA: TGTGCCAGCAGTTACTCGAATCAGGGCGGGGAGACCCAGTACTTC. Translating it yields CASSYSNQGGETQYF.

Details on this clone: Other DNA sequences of this sample code for an identical CDR3. The chain is built from TRBV6-5 and TRBJ1-5; D is ambiguous. This CDR3 has 13 amino acids. V lost 0 bases, J lost 7 bases, and 7 bases lay in between. CDR1 MNHEY and CDR2 SVGAGI come from the germline V gene. The CDR3 DNA reads as TGTGCCAGCAGTTACTCGAATGTACAGCCCCAGCATTTT. It translates to CASSYSNVQPQHF.

Sample share makes this clone large. The gene calls are TRBV5-6 and TRBJ1-1; D is possibly TRBD1 (6 bases). This CDR3 contains 11 residues. V was trimmed by 4 bases and J by 8 bases, leaving 9 bases between them. Germline-derived CDR1 and CDR2 are SGHDT and YYEEEE. CDR3 sequence reads: CASSQQGEAFF. CDR3 sequence (DNA): TGTGCCAGCAGCCAGCAGGGGGAAGCTTTCTTT.

The chain joins TRBV7-9 to TRBJ2-5; 12 bases match TRBD1. In germline, CDR1 is SEHNR, CDR2 FQNEAQ (reference sequence). CDR3 length: 17 residues. After removal of 4 bases from V and 2 bases from J, the junction contained 8 bases not matched to a gene. Here the CDR3 reads CASSSGQGANRQETQYF. The CDR3 coding sequence is TGTGCCAGCAGCTCGGGACAGGGGGCCAACAGGCAAGAGACCCAGTACTTC.

Concerning this clone: A far larger clone is just one base off, so this is likely a read error. This chain links TRBV4-2 with TRBJ1-2; 7 nucleotides agree with TRBD1. The CDR3 has 16 amino acids. Germline CDR1 LGHNA, CDR2 YNFKEQ. V dropped 6 bases and J dropped 2; count of bases not matched to a gene: 12. The CDR3 nucleotides read TGTGCCAGCAGGCCGGATCAGACAGGGTCAAACTATGGCTACACCTTC. This sequence encodes CASRPDQTGSNYGYTF.

The chain uses TRBV28 and TRBJ2-1; 7 bases line up with TRBD2. Unmatched junction bases numbered 5, after V lost 2 bases and J lost 4 bases. Germline V gives CDR1 MDHEN, CDR2 SYDVKM. There are 15 residues in the CDR3. The CDR3: CASSLAGVMYNEQFF. The CDR3 DNA is TGTGCCAGCAGTTTAGCGGGAGTTATGTACAATGAGCAGTTCTTC.

This clone has a handful of counts. The chain employs TRBV27 and TRBJ1-1; D ambiguous. CDR1 MNHEY and CDR2 SMNVEV come from the germline V gene (reference sequence). The V gene lost 2 bases and the J gene lost 1 base, with 5 bases spanning the gap. The CDR3 contains 13 residues. This chain's CDR3 is CASSLGWNTEAFF. The CDR3 DNA reads as TGTGCCAGCAGTTTAGGGTGGAACACTGAAGCTTTCTTT.

The chain employs TRBV27 and TRBJ2-7, with 12 bases that match TRBD2. Per the germline V gene, CDR1 is MNHEY and CDR2 is SMNVEV (reference sequence). The junction had 10 bases not matched to a gene; V was cut back by 4 bases and J by 3 bases. CDR3 size: 17 residues. Written as DNA, the CDR3 is TGTGCCAGCAGTTCCCCCTCGACTAGCGGGAGCAACTACGAGCAGTACTTC. This sequence encodes CASSSPSTSGSNYEQYF.

CDR3 coding DNA: TGTGCCAGCAGCCTCCCGGGGGTTCATACTGAAGCTTTCTTT. It yields the protein CASSLPGVHTEAFF. The rearrangement links TRBV5-4 to TRBJ1-1, with a possible D match to TRBD1 (5 bases). Germline CDR1 SGHNT, CDR2 YYREEE (reference sequence). Trimming cost V 4 bases and J 5 bases, with 15 bases left between them. The CDR3 has 14 residues.

V gene TRBV4-3 combines with J gene TRBJ2-7; 7 nucleotides line up with TRBD1. The germline gives CDR1 LGHNA, CDR2 YSLEER. This CDR3 comprises 16 residues. The ends lost 0 bases at V and 3 bases at J; junction bases unmatched: 8. The CDR3, as DNA: TGCGCCAGCAGCCAAGAAACAGGGGCTAGGGACTACGAGCAGTACTTC. Translation: CASSQETGARDYEQYF.

Written as DNA, the CDR3 is TGTGCCAGCAGTCAGGGGTACGAGCAGTACTTC. Translating gives CASSQGYEQYF. The chain combines TRBV27 with TRBJ2-7; possible D gene TRBD1, 6 bases. V gave up 5 bases and J gave up 4 bases, with 6 bases separating them. The CDR3 loop spans 11 amino acids. Germline values: CDR1 MNHEY, CDR2 SMNVEV (reference sequence).

The sample holds a few counts of this clone. The chain uses TRBV10-3 and TRBJ1-4, with D possibly matching TRBD1 (6 bases). CDR3 length: 14 amino acids. In germline, CDR1 is ENHRY, CDR2 SYGVKD. V was clipped by 3 bases and J by 2 bases, with 7 bases between them. CDR3 residues: CAISEGGTNEKLFF. CDR3 sequence (DNA): TGTGCCATCAGTGAAGGGGGGACTAATGAAAAACTGTTTTTT.

To note about this clone: Mismatch with germline at one junction end may stem from a read error. The chain recombines TRBV4-1 with TRBJ2-7; D gene uncertain. The CDR3 is made up of 17 amino acids. Germline-derived CDR1 and CDR2 are MGHRA and YSYEKL. The CDR3 nucleotides are TGCGCCGGCAGCCAAGATGGTCTGTCTGGCTATTCCTACGAGCAGTACTTC. It translates to CAGSQDGLSGYSYEQYF.

The chain links TRBV27 to TRBJ1-1; D gene ambiguous. Germline CDR1 and CDR2: MNHEY and SMNVEV (reference sequence). Trimming shortened V by 2 bases and J by 0 bases, and 10 bases separated the two germline ends. The CDR3 is 15 amino acids. CDR3 nucleotide sequence: TGTGCCAGCAGTTTAGGTCCTGCCATGAACACTGAAGCTTTCTTT. As protein: CASSLGPAMNTEAFF.

The rearrangement joins TRBV2 to TRBJ2-7; no clear D. This CDR3 is built from 16 residues. Germline assignment: CDR1 SNHLY and CDR2 FYNNEI. The V gene lost 0 bases and the J gene lost 3 bases, with 15 bases spanning the gap. DNA for the CDR3: TGTGCCAGCAGTGAAGCGCCGGGCGCCGCCAACTACGAGCAGTACTTC. Protein sequence: CASSEAPGAANYEQYF.

The CDR3, as DNA: TGCGCCAGCAGCCAAGAGCTAACTAGCGGGGGGTTTTCCTACGAGCAGTACTTC. Protein: CASSQELTSGGFSYEQYF. This chain connects TRBV4-1 to TRBJ2-7; TRBD2 agrees at 12 bases. The germline V gene encodes CDR1 MGHRA and CDR2 YSYEKL. The V segment lost 0 bases and the J segment 1 base; nucleotides outside the gene matches: 7. The CDR3 runs to 18 residues.

By frequency in the sample, this clone is large. This chain links TRBV28 with TRBJ1-3; 10 bases line up with TRBD1. The CDR3 has 16 amino acids. Germline V gene data show CDR1 as MDHEN and CDR2 as SYDVKM. V lost 6 bases and J lost 5; bases outside the gene matches: 10. The CDR3 DNA reads as TGTGCCAGCAGCCCCACCGGGACAGGGGAGAGAAACACCATATATTTT. Its translation is CASSPTGTGERNTIYF.

This clone was counted between two and nine times. V is TRBV5-1 and J is TRBJ2-1; D possibly matches TRBD1 or TRBD2 (5 bases each). The CDR3 runs to 16 residues. Trimming shortened V by 4 bases and J by 4 bases, and 18 bases separated the two germline ends. From germline, CDR1 is SGHRS and CDR2 YFSETQ. CDR3 region: CASSLGRQVGYNEQFF. The CDR3 DNA sequence: TGCGCCAGCAGCCTGGGACGCCAAGTAGGGTACAATGAGCAGTTCTTC.

This chain links TRBV28 with TRBJ2-7; D is uncertain. The ends were cut back, 4 bases at V and 0 bases at J, with 4 bases in the middle. This CDR3 contains 12 residues. CDR1 is MDHEN, CDR2 SYDVKM, per germline. DNA of the CDR3: TGTGCCAGCAGTTCATACTCCTACGAGCAGTACTTC. This encodes CASSSYSYEQYF.

This clone is classed as large (0.1 to 1%). The chain combines TRBV27 with TRBJ1-6; 7 nucleotides match TRBD1. The CDR3 is 16 amino acids. Germline V gene sequence: CDR1 MNHEY, CDR2 SMNVEV (reference sequence). J gave up 1 base and V 2 bases, and 2 bases lay outside the gene matches. The CDR3 DNA reads as TGTGCCAGCAGTTTAAGCAGGGGGTCCTATAATTCACCCCTCCACTTT. Translating gives CASSLSRGSYNSPLHF.

The chain couples TRBV19 to TRBJ2-7; 7 nucleotides match TRBD1. With 4 bases clipped from V and 3 bases from J, the junction kept 9 bases outside the gene matches. Germline V lookup: CDR1 LNHDA, CDR2 SQIVND (reference sequence). The CDR3 has 15 residues. The CDR3 nucleotides read TGTGCCAGTAGTACCACCCGGGACAGCTACTACGAGCAGTACTTC. Encoded protein: CASSTTRDSYYEQYF.

The chain carries TRBV7-7 and TRBJ2-5, with no clear D. The CDR3 is 15 amino acids. The germline gives CDR1 SSHAT, CDR2 FNYEAQ (reference sequence). V lost 1 base and J 1 base, leaving 10 bases between the germline ends. CDR3 DNA: TGTGCCAGCAGCTTAGATCCGTTCGCCCAAGAGACCCAGTACTTC. It yields the protein CASSLDPFAQETQYF.

This sequence joins TRBV7-9 and TRBJ1-5, with D possibly TRBD1 on 6 matching bases. In germline, CDR1 is SEHNR, CDR2 FQNEAQ (reference sequence). This CDR3 is built from 14 residues. The V end was cut by 5 bases, the J end by 1 base, with 9 bases between. For the CDR3, the DNA is TGTGCCAGCAGCAAAGGGACAAGCAATCAGCCCCAGCATTTT. This codes for CASSKGTSNQPQHF.

With respect to this clone: Since the CDR3 does not end with the conserved phenylalanine or tryptophan, this likely comes from a read error. The limits of the CDR3 on the DNA are not certain, so only TCRdb's listed CDR3 is given. This chain joins TRBV25-1 and TRBJ1-2. The CDR3 adds up to 14 amino acids, both ends counted. Germline V CDR1 and CDR2: MGHDK, SYGVNS. The chain's CDR3 is CASSHGQELGKTYG.